Included here is one T cell receptor beta chain sequence, with context. The table came from immunoSEQ multiplex PCR; TCRdb's copy has only in-frame clones and leaves some out. In the table there are about 50,000 clones, 70% to 90% of which are singletons. The data originate from a study of radiotherapy plus CTLA-4 blockade in lung cancer. Germline-derived CDR1 and CDR2 are GTSNPN and SVGIG (reference sequence). The length of the CDR3 is 17 residues. V lost 0 bases and J 4 bases, leaving 18 bases between the germline ends. This TCR was recovered from a human donor with non-small cell lung cancer whose response to radiotherapy plus ipilimumab could not be evaluated. The genes are TRBV30 and TRBJ1-4, with a weak D call TRBD1 (6 bases). Material: peripheral blood, obtained from a patient treated with radiotherapy plus ipilimumab. CDR3 residues: CAWSVLYRQDYNEKLFF. CDR3 nucleotide sequence: TGTGCCTGGAGTGTACTGTACCGACAGGATTATAATGAAAAACTGTTTTTT.